A selection of T cell receptor beta chains follows, all from one sample in a study of early T cells in non-severe SARS-CoV-2 infection. TCRdb used MiXCR to reprocess the 5' RACE reads, holding one entry per CDR3 protein. The top ten hold about 20% of the sample, which has 40,000 to 45,000 distinct CDR3 sequences, about 6.5% seen once. The starting material was whole blood, obtained at baseline. All receptors derive from an adult who was a healthcare worker with PCR-confirmed SARS-CoV-2 infection or an uninfected control (not recorded which). The CDR3 runs from the conserved cysteine through the conserved F or W. D genes are given only for firm matches. Size tells how often a clone was seen (once, few, many) or the class of an expanded clone, and some rows leave it out.

>TRBV11-2|TRBJ1-1|many|NA
CASSLRSLNTEAFF
TGTGCCAGCAGCTTGAGAAGCCTGAACACTGAAGCTTTCTTT
>TRBV7-3|TRBJ1-1|many|NA
CASSSLRNTEAFF
TGTGCCAGCAGCTCCCTGAGGAACACTGAAGCTTTCTTT
>TRBV30|TRBJ2-7|many|NA
CAWKNLYEQYF
TGTGCCTGGAAAAATCTATACGAGCAGTACTTC
>TRBV6-4|TRBJ2-1|few|TRBD2
CASSEFAGVANEQFF
TGTGCCAGCAGTGAATTTGCGGGAGTAGCGAATGAGCAGTTCTTC
>TRBV4-3|TRBJ2-7|NA|NA
CASSQTLYYEQYF
TGCGCCAGCAGCCAAACCCTTTACTACGAGCAGTACTTC
>TRBV7-9|TRBJ2-7|NA|NA
CASSLYSDYEQYF
TGTGCCAGCAGCTTATACTCGGACTACGAGCAGTACTTC
>TRBV11-1|TRBJ2-1|NA|NA
CASSLVGVTLDEQFF
TGTGCCAGCAGCTTAGTGGGAGTCACCTTGGATGAGCAGTTCTTC
>TRBV6-2/TRBV6-3|TRBJ2-2|many|TRBD2
CASSSSGRRPGELFF
TGTGCCAGCAGTTCCAGCGGGAGACGGCCCGGGGAGCTGTTTTTT
>TRBV12-3/TRBV12-4|TRBJ1-3|many|NA
CASSLKGAGFSGNTIYF
TGTGCCAGCAGTTTAAAGGGCGCCGGTTTCTCTGGAAACACCATATATTTT
>TRBV5-1|TRBJ2-5|many|NA
CASSLANRGFQETQYF
TGCGCCAGCAGCTTGGCGAATCGCGGGTTCCAAGAGACCCAGTACTTC
>TRBV24-1|TRBJ2-1|few|NA
CATSEGTNDEQFF
TGTGCCACCAGTGAGGGAACGAACGATGAGCAGTTCTTC
>TRBV12-3/TRBV12-4|TRBJ1-4|many|TRBD1
CASSLSGTATGFF
TGTGCCAGCAGCCTCTCGGGGACAGCTACGGGGTTTTTT
>TRBV14|TRBJ2-3|many|NA
CASSQDIAGTSTDTQYF
TGTGCCAGCAGCCAGGACATCGCCGGGACTAGCACAGATACGCAGTATTTT
>TRBV10-3|TRBJ2-7|many|NA
CAISSEPSSYEQYF
TGTGCCATCAGTTCTGAACCGAGCTCCTACGAGCAGTACTTC
>TRBV20-1|TRBJ2-5|many|NA
CSARVRSTQETQYF
TGCAGTGCTAGAGTAAGGTCTACCCAAGAGACCCAGTACTTC
>TRBV9|TRBJ2-5|few|TRBD2
CASSVEIAGETQYF
TGTGCCAGCAGCGTAGAGATAGCGGGAGAGACCCAGTACTTC
>TRBV20-1|TRBJ1-4|few|NA
CSASARRDEKLFF
TGCAGTGCTAGCGCCAGGCGCGATGAAAAACTGTTTTTT
>TRBV5-1|TRBJ2-5|many|TRBD2
CASSTGTTRETQYF
TGCGCCAGCAGCACCGGGACTACCAGGGAGACCCAGTACTTC
>TRBV5-4|TRBJ2-5|NA|TRBD1
CASSSKNTGGIVETQYF
TGTGCCAGCAGCTCCAAAAATACAGGGGGGATTGTAGAGACCCAGTACTTC
>TRBV11-2|TRBJ2-5|many|TRBD2
CASGNDGTKQETQYF
TGTGCCAGCGGCAATGACGGGACTAAGCAAGAGACCCAGTACTTC
>TRBV27|TRBJ2-3|many|NA
CASSPQGGRDRDTQYF
TGTGCCAGCAGCCCCCAGGGGGGGCGGGATAGAGATACGCAGTATTTT
>TRBV2|TRBJ2-1|few|TRBD1
CASRRDRPYNEQFF
TGTGCCAGCAGAAGGGACAGACCCTACAATGAGCAGTTCTTC
>TRBV20-1|TRBJ2-4|NA|NA
CSARVDSGDIQYF
TGCAGTGCTAGAGTAGATAGCGGTGACATTCAGTACTTC
>TRBV19|TRBJ1-2|few|NA
CASRKVGAGYGYTF
TGTGCCAGTAGGAAAGTGGGCGCTGGCTATGGCTACACCTTC
>TRBV7-9|TRBJ1-1|many|NA
CASSLYPGLADTDTEAFF
TGTGCCAGCAGCTTATACCCGGGGTTGGCAGATACAGACACTGAAGCTTTCTTT
>TRBV11-1|TRBJ2-7|many|TRBD2
CASSQTSGSNNEQYF
TGTGCCAGCAGCCAAACTAGCGGGAGTAATAACGAGCAGTACTTC
>TRBV28|TRBJ2-7|many|TRBD2
CASSRVAGGGMKQYF
TGTGCCAGCAGCCGCGTGGCGGGAGGGGGTATGAAGCAGTACTTC
>TRBV7-2|TRBJ1-6|few|NA
CASSPQQGMYNSPLHF
TGTGCCAGCAGCCCTCAACAGGGCATGTATAATTCACCCCTCCACTTT
>TRBV12-3/TRBV12-4|TRBJ2-5|many|NA
CASSLSDSPETQYF
TGTGCCAGCAGTCTTAGCGACTCCCCGGAGACCCAGTACTTC
>TRBV7-2|TRBJ2-7|few|TRBD2
CASSLTSGGSRGVEQYF
TGTGCCAGCAGCTTAACTAGCGGGGGTTCCCGAGGGGTGGAGCAGTACTTC
>TRBV6-6|TRBJ2-3|NA|NA
CASTSEGPATDTQYF
TGTGCCAGCACCTCTGAGGGGCCCGCCACAGATACGCAGTATTTT
>TRBV7-2|TRBJ2-5|NA|TRBD2
CASSKDGTNQETQYF
TGTGCCAGCAGCAAAGACGGGACTAACCAAGAGACCCAGTACTTC
>TRBV20-1|TRBJ2-5|NA|NA
CSASGTQETQYF
TGCAGTGCTAGCGGTACTCAAGAGACCCAGTACTTC
>TRBV6-6|TRBJ2-2|many|NA
CASSYAGSPGELFF
TGTGCCAGCAGTTACGCGGGATCCCCCGGGGAGCTGTTTTTT
>TRBV4-1|TRBJ2-2|many|NA
CASSQGLSGGELFF
TGCGCCAGCAGCCAAGGTCTATCCGGAGGGGAGCTGTTTTTT
>TRBV7-9|TRBJ2-7|few|NA
CASSPRGRYEQYF
TGTGCCAGCAGCCCCCGGGGGCGGTACGAGCAGTACTTC
>TRBV2|TRBJ2-2|many|NA
CASSQLSTGELFF
TGTGCCAGCTCCCAGCTGAGCACCGGGGAGCTGTTTTTT
>TRBV4-3|TRBJ1-2|many|NA
CASSQDRGSNYGYTF
TGCGCCAGCAGCCAAGATAGGGGATCTAACTATGGCTACACCTTC
>TRBV7-4|TRBJ1-2|many|TRBD1
CASSLVRQTDRDYGYTF
TGTGCCAGCAGCTTAGTCCGCCAAACCGACAGGGACTATGGCTACACCTTC
>TRBV7-2|TRBJ2-3|few|TRBD2
CASRRSGGTDTQYF
TGTGCCAGCAGAAGAAGCGGGGGCACAGATACGCAGTATTTT
>TRBV7-9|TRBJ2-7|many|NA
CASSLTIYEQYF
TGTGCCAGCAGCTTGACGATTTACGAGCAGTACTTC
>TRBV7-2|TRBJ2-3|many|NA
CASSLSSSTDTQYF
TGTGCCAGCAGCTTAAGCTCTAGCACAGATACGCAGTATTTT
>TRBV18|TRBJ1-6|NA|NA
CASRTENSPLHF
TGTGCCAGCCGGACGGAGAATTCACCCCTCCACTTT
>TRBV7-2|TRBJ2-7|NA|NA
CASSLEGGLRIHYEQYF
TGTGCCAGCAGCTTAGAGGGGGGATTGAGAATCCACTACGAGCAGTACTTC